The rows below give T cell receptor beta chains drawn from one sample of a study of persistence of HIV-infected CD4 T cells. These TCRs are of unknown antigen specificity. Sequencing was performed with immunoSEQ multiplex PCR; in TCRdb, only in-frame clones are kept and a portion is missing. This table has under 40,000 clones, around four fifths appearing once. Sequenced here: CD4+ T cells sorted from PBMCs after roughly 19-hour stimulation, sampled from a patient who received antiretroviral therapy. The origin of the receptors is an adult woman with HIV who was CMV-seropositive. The CDR3 runs from the conserved cysteine through the conserved F or W. D genes are given only for firm matches. Only some rows state a clone size, as once, few, many or a class for expanded clones.

-,TRBV29-1,TRBJ2-5,-,TGCAGCGTTGTAAGGGTCAGGGGGGTCCAAGAGACCCAGTACTTC,CSVVRVRGVQETQYF
-,TRBV19,TRBJ2-1,-,TGTGCCAGTAGTATAGGAGGAAGAAGGGGCCCCGACTACAATGAGCAGTTCTTC,CASSIGGRRGPDYNEQFF
TRBD2,TRBV3-1/TRBV3-2,TRBJ2-2,-,TGTGCCAGCAGCCGCCAACTAGCGGGAGGGCCCATCCCCGGGGAGCTGTTTTTT,CASSRQLAGGPIPGELFF
-,TRBV4-1,TRBJ1-5,few,TGCGCCAGCAGCCAAGACCAGAGCAATCAGCCCCAGCATTTT,CASSQDQSNQPQHF
-,TRBV10-3,TRBJ2-6,few,TGTGCCATCAGTGAGTCGGGACGAGGCTCTGGGGCCAACGTCCTGACTTTC,CAISESGRGSGANVLTF
TRBD1,TRBV19,TRBJ2-7,-,TGTGCCAGTAGTATTTCAGGACAGGGGGCGTACGAGCAGTACTTC,CASSISGQGAYEQYF
-,TRBV5-1,TRBJ2-2,once,TGCGCCAGCAGCTCCCCAATGGGGCGGAACACCGGGGAGCTGTTTTTT,CASSSPMGRNTGELFF
-,TRBV24-1,TRBJ2-7,once,TGTGCCACCAGTGATTCGTCGTGGATGGGTCTGAGGGAGCAGTACTTC,CATSDSSWMGLREQYF
-,TRBV28,TRBJ1-4,-,TGTGCCAGCAGTCTGCAAATCAAGGGACGAAAACTGTTTTTT,CASSLQIKGRKLFF
-,TRBV7-8,TRBJ2-2,-,TGTGCCAGCAGCTGGACTACAGGTCCGGCCGGGGAGCTGTTTTTT,CASSWTTGPAGELFF
TRBD1,TRBV19,TRBJ1-1,-,TGTGCCAGTACCTCTACAGGGGGGAGCACTGAAGCTTTCTTT,CASTSTGGSTEAFF
-,TRBV11-2,TRBJ2-7,once,TGTGCCAGCAGCTTGAGTGGGGGGCGCCACGAGCAGTACTTC,CASSLSGGRHEQYF
-,TRBV4-1,TRBJ2-7,-,TGCGCCAGCAGCCAAGATCTCCAATCCAACCGAGACAGAGAGCAGTACTTC,CASSQDLQSNRDREQYF
TRBD1,TRBV10-2,TRBJ2-1,-,TGCGCCAGCAGTGGGAACGGACAGGCGTTTTTCTTC,CASSGNGQAFFF
-,TRBV7-9,TRBJ2-2,-,TGTGCCAGCAGCCGTTACTCCGGGGAGCTGTTTTTT,CASSRYSGELFF
-,TRBV9,TRBJ1-6,-,TGTGCCAGCAGCGATACAGGGTTCAGTTCACCCCTCCACTTT,CASSDTGFSSPLHF
-,TRBV6-2/TRBV6-3,TRBJ1-4,-,TGTGCCAGCAGTTCGGTAGGGACTTGGGAAAAACTGTTTTTT,CASSSVGTWEKLFF
-,TRBV5-6,TRBJ1-3,-,TGTGCCAGCAGCTTGGGGATTCAGGGCCTCTCTGGAAACACCATATATTTT,CASSLGIQGLSGNTIYF
TRBD1,TRBV19,TRBJ2-6,-,TGTGCCAGTAGTCCGGACAGGACCTCTGGGGCCAACGTCCTGACTTTC,CASSPDRTSGANVLTF
-,TRBV11-3,TRBJ2-7,-,TGTGCCAGCAGCTTAGAGTCGACTGGGACCTACGAGCAGTACTTC,CASSLESTGTYEQYF
TRBD1,TRBV6-5,TRBJ1-2,-,TGTGCCAGCAGCTACGGGACAGGGGGGGACAACTATGGCTACACCTTC,CASSYGTGGDNYGYTF
-,TRBV3-1/TRBV3-2,TRBJ1-3,once,TGTGCCAGCAGCCAAGAAGGGGGGATCTGGGTTAGCTCTGGAAACACCATATATTTT,CASSQEGGIWVSSGNTIYF
-,TRBV2,TRBJ1-5,few,TGTGCCAGCAGTGTAGGAACAGACGAGAACCAGCCCCAGCATTTT,CASSVGTDENQPQHF
TRBD1,TRBV7-2,TRBJ1-1,-,TGTGCCAGCAGCTTCTATCTGTCGTCCGGGACAGGGACGGCTTTCTTT,CASSFYLSSGTGTAFF
TRBD1,TRBV28,TRBJ1-1,-,TGTGCCAGCAGTATCCCGACAGGGGGAAACCATGAAGCTTTCTTT,CASSIPTGGNHEAFF
TRBD1,TRBV2,TRBJ1-2,-,TGTGCCAGCAGGGCAGGGGGCACTTATGGCTACACCTTC,CASRAGGTYGYTF
-,TRBV19,TRBJ1-5,-,TGTGCCAGTAGGAGTGGGGCTGGCAATCAGCCCCAGCATTTT,CASRSGAGNQPQHF
-,TRBV24-1,TRBJ1-2,-,TGTGCCACCAGTGGCAGGCAGGCAGATTCCTATGGCTACACCTTC,CATSGRQADSYGYTF
-,TRBV5-8,TRBJ1-1,-,TGTGCCAGCAGCCAACCCGGGGGTAGGGCGAACACTGAAGCTTTCTTT,CASSQPGGRANTEAFF
-,TRBV12-3/TRBV12-4,TRBJ1-1,once,TGTGCCACCTCGTTGGGGGGGAACACTGAAGCTTTCTTT,CATSLGGNTEAFF
-,TRBV29-1,TRBJ2-3,-,TGCAGCGTTGAAGATGGAACAGATACGCAGTATTTT,CSVEDGTDTQYF
TRBD1,TRBV6-1,TRBJ1-1,-,TGTGCCAGCAGTCTCCGCGGACAGGGACGAACTGAAGCTTTCTTT,CASSLRGQGRTEAFF
-,TRBV5-6,TRBJ2-3,-,TGTGCCAGCAGCTTGGCGAATAGCGCTGTCACAGATACGCAGTATTTT,CASSLANSAVTDTQYF
-,TRBV7-9,TRBJ1-4,-,TGTGCCAGCAGCTTATTGACCAGGGGAGGTGAAAAACTGTTTTTT,CASSLLTRGGEKLFF
-,TRBV7-8,TRBJ1-1,few,TGTGCCAGCAAAAAGGGGGAGGTCACTGAAGCTTTCTTT,CASKKGEVTEAFF
TRBD1,TRBV5-1,TRBJ1-2,once,TGCGCCAGCAGCTTGGGGCAGGGGGAAGTGAAGGGCTACACCTTC,CASSLGQGEVKGYTF
-,TRBV7-6,TRBJ2-1,-,TGTGCCAGCAGCTTAGTCCCAGGGACCAATGAGCAGTTCTTC,CASSLVPGTNEQFF
-,TRBV11-3,TRBJ2-7,-,TGTGCCAGCAGCACACAGGGTTACGAGCAGTACTTC,CASSTQGYEQYF
-,TRBV30,TRBJ1-6,-,TGTGCCTGGGGACCGCCTGGTTCACCCCTCCACTTT,CAWGPPGSPLHF
TRBD1,TRBV4-3,TRBJ1-1,once,TGCGCCAGCAGCCAATTGACAGGGGTGAACACTGAAGCTTTCTTT,CASSQLTGVNTEAFF
TRBD1,TRBV10-1,TRBJ1-5,-,TGCGCCAGCAAGGGACAGGGTCATCAGCCCCAGCATTTT,CASKGQGHQPQHF
-,TRBV19,TRBJ2-6,once,TGTGCCAGTAGTATAGGAAACAGGGCCGGGGCCAACGTCCTGACTTTC,CASSIGNRAGANVLTF
-,TRBV2,TRBJ1-2,few,TGTGCCAGCAGTACCCTGACAGATAACTATGGCTACACCTTC,CASSTLTDNYGYTF
TRBD2,TRBV6-5,TRBJ2-1,-,TGTGCCAGCAGTTACTCTCCGGGACTAGCGAACAATGAGCAGTTCTTC,CASSYSPGLANNEQFF
TRBD1,TRBV29-1,TRBJ1-6,-,TGCAGCGTTGACGAAAAGGACAGGGACACGGTCTCCTATAATTCACCCCTCCACTTT,CSVDEKDRDTVSYNSPLHF
-,TRBV27,TRBJ1-6,once,TGTGCCAGCAGTTTTTGGTTTCGCAATTCACCCCTCCACTTT,CASSFWFRNSPLHF
TRBD2,TRBV18,TRBJ2-1,-,TGTGCCAGCTCACAGTCCCATGGGAGGGGCGCCCCTTACAATGAGCAGTTCTTC,CASSQSHGRGAPYNEQFF
-,TRBV7-9,TRBJ1-1,few,TGTGCCAGCAGCTTAGTGTGGGGTTCTGAAGCTTTCTTT,CASSLVWGSEAFF
-,TRBV2,TRBJ2-2,-,TGTGCCAGCAGCGGGCGAGCGAACACCGGGGAGCTGTTTTTT,CASSGRANTGELFF
TRBD2,TRBV7-8,TRBJ2-1,-,TGTGCCAGCAGCCGGGGGACTACCCACAATGAGCAGTTCTTC,CASSRGTTHNEQFF
TRBD1,TRBV19,TRBJ1-3,-,TGTGCCAGCCAGACAGGGGGAAACTCTGGAAACACCATATATTTT,CASQTGGNSGNTIYF
-,TRBV3-1/TRBV3-2,TRBJ1-6,-,TGTGCCAGCAGCCAACCTTACAGTTTGGGCCGTGGCGTTTCACCCCTCCACTTT,CASSQPYSLGRGVSPLHF